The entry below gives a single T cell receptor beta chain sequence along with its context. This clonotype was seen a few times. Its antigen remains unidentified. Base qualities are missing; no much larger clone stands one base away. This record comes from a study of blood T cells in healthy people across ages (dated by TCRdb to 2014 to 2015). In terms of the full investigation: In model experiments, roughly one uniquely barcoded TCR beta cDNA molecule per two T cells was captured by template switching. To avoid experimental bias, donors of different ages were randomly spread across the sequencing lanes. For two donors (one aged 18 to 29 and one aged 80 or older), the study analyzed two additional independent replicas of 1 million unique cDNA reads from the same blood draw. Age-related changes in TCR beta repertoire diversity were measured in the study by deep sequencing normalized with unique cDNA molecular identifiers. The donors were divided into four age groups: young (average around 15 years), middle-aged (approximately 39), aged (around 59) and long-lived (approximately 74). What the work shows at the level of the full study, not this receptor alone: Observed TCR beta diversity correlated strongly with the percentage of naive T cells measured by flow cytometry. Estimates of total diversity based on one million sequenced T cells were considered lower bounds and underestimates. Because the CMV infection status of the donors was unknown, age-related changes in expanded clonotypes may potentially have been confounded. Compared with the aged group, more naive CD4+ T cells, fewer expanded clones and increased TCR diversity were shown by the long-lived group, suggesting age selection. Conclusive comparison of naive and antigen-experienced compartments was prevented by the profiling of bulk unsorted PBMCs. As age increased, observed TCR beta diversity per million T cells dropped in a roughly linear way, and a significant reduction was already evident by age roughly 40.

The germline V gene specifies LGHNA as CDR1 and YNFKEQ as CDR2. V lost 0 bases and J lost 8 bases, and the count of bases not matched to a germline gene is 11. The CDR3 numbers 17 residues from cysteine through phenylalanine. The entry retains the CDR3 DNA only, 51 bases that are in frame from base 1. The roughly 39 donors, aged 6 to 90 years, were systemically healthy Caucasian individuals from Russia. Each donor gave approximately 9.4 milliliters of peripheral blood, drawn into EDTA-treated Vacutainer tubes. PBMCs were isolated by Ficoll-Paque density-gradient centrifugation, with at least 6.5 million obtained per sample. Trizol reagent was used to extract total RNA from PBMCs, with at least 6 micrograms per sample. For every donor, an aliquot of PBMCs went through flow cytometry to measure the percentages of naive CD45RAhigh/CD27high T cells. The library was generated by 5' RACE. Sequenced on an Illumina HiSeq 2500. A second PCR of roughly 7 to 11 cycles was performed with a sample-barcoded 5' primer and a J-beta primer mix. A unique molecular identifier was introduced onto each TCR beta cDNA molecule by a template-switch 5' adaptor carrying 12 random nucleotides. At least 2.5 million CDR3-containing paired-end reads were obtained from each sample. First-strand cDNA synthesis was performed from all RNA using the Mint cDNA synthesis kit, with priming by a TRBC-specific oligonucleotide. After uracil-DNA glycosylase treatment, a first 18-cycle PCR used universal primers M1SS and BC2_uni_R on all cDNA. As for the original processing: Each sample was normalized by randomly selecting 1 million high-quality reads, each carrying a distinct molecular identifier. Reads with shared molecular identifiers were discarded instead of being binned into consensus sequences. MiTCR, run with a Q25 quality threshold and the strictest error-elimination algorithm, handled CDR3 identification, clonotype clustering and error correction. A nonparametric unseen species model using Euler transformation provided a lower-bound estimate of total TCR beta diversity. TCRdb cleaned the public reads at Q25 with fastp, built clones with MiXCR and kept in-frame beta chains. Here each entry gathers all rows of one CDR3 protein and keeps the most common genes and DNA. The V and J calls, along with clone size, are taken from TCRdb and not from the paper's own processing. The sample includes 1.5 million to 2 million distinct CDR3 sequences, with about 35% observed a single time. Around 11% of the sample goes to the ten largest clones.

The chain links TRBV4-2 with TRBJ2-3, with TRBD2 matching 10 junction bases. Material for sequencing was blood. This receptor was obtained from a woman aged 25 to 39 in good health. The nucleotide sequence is TGTGCCAGCAGCCAAGATGTGAGCGGGGGGGCCTTAGGTACGCAGTATTTT. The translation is CASSQDVSGGALGTQYF.